Listed here is a single T cell receptor beta chain. The antigen is undetermined. The data originate from a study of cytomegalovirus exposure and HLA in healthy donors. Study information: In a later analysis, the roughly 130 validation repertoires were reported to have used the same platform as the roughly 670 first-cohort repertoires. Notes on the study in general: In vitro experiments confirmed that three CMV-associated chains were specific for CMV antigens.

Only in-frame clones appear in the TCRdb table, and some are missing; sequencing was by immunoSEQ multiplex PCR. The table includes around 200,000 clones, around 82% detected once. The CDR3 is 15 amino acids. The V and J ends lost 2 bases and 1 base respectively, with 11 bases between them. From germline, CDR1 is SGHTA and CDR2 FQGTGA. This chain connects TRBV7-3 to TRBJ1-1; D is possibly TRBD1 (5 bases). Sequencing used PBMCs. This receptor was identified in a woman aged 18-29 years in good health and CMV-seropositive. CDR3 amino acids: CASSLETVQNTEAFF. Written as DNA, the CDR3 is TGTGCCAGCAGCTTAGAGACAGTCCAGAACACTGAAGCTTTCTTT.